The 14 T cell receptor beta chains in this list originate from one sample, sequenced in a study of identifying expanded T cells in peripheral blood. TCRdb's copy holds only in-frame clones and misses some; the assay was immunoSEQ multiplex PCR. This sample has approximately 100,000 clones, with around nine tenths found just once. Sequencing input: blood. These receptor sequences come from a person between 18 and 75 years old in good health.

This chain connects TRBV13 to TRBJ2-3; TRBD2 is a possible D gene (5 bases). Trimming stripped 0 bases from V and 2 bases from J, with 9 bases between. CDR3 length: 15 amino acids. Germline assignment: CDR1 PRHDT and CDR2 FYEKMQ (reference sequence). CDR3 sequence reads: CASSLGGSVTDTQYF. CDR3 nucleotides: TGTGCCAGCAGCTTAGGAGGGAGCGTCACAGATACGCAGTATTTT.

DNA of the CDR3: TGCGCCAGCAGCTTGGAAGGAGGCCACGAGCAGTACTTC. Its protein is CASSLEGGHEQYF. The V gene is TRBV5-1, the J gene TRBJ2-7, with a possible D match to TRBD2 (5 bases). From germline, CDR1 is SGHRS and CDR2 YFSETQ. The CDR3 extends over 13 amino acids. V gave up 0 bases and J gave up 5 bases, with 9 bases separating them.

CDR3 DNA: TGTGCCAGCAGCTTAGGCTGGCCCAACGGGAGGGATACGCAGTATTTT. It yields the protein CASSLGWPNGRDTQYF. This sequence joins TRBV13 and TRBJ2-3; 7 nucleotides line up with TRBD2. The CDR3 has 16 residues. The germline V gene has CDR1 PRHDT and CDR2 FYEKMQ (reference sequence). With V trimmed by 0 bases and J by 6 bases, 9 bases remained unmatched.

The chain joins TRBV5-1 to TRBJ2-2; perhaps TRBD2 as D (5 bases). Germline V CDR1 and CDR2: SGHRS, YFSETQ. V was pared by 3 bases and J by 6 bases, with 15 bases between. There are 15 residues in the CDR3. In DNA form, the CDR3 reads TGCGCCAGCAGCTCAAACGGGGTAAAGGCCGGGGAGCTGTTTTTT. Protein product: CASSSNGVKAGELFF.

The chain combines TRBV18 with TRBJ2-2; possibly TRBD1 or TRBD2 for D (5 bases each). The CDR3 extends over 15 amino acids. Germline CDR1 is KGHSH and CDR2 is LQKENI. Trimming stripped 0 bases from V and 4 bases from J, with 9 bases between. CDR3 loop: CASSPPTGGTGELFF. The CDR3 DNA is TGTGCCAGCTCACCACCGACTGGGGGCACCGGGGAGCTGTTTTTT. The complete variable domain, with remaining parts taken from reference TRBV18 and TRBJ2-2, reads NAGVMQNPRHLVRRRGQEARLRCSPMKGHSHVYWYRQLPEEGLKFMVYLQKENIIDESGMPKERFSAEFPKEGPSILRIQQVVRGDSAAYFCASSPPTGGTGELFFGEGSRLTVL.

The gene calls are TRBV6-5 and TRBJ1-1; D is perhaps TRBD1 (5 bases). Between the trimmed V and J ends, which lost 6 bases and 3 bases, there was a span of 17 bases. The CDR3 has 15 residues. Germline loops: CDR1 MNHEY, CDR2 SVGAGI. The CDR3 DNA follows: TGTGCCAGCAGCGTTATAAGGGGAGGGGACACTGAAGCTTTCTTT. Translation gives CASSVIRGGDTEAFF.

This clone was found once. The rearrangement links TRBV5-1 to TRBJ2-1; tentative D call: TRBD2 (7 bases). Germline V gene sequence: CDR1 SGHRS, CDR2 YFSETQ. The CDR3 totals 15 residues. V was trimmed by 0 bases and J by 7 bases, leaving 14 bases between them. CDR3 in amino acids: CASSLEGGASNEQFF. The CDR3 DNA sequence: TGCGCCAGCAGCTTGGAAGGGGGGGCGTCAAATGAGCAGTTCTTC. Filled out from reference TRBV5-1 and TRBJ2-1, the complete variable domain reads KAGVTQTPRYLIKTRGQQVTLSCSPISGHRSVSWYQQTPGQGLQFLFEYFSETQRNKGNFPGRFSGRQFSNSRSEMNVSTLELGDSALYLCASSLEGGASNEQFFGPGTRLTVL.

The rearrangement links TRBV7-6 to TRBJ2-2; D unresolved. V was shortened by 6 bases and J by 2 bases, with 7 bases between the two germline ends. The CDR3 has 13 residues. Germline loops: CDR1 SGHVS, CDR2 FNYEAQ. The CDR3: CASSRLNTGELFF. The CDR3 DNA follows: TGTGCCAGCAGTCGGCTAAACACCGGGGAGCTGTTTTTT.

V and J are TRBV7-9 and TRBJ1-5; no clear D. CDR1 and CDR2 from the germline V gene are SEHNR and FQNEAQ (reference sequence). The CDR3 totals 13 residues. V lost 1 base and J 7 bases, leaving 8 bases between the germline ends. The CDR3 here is CASSLEGIQPQHF. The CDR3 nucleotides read TGTGCCAGCAGCTTAGAGGGAATCCAGCCCCAGCATTTT. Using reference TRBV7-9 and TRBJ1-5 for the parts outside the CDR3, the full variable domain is DTGVSQNPRHKITKRGQNVTFRCDPISEHNRLYWYRQTLGQGPEFLTYFQNEAQLEKSRLLSDRFSAERPKGSFSTLEIQRTEQGDSAMYLCASSLEGIQPQHFGDGTRLSIL.

This chain's CDR3 is CAIRTAPGELFF. For the CDR3, the DNA is TGTGCCATCAGAACGGCCCCCGGGGAGCTGTTTTTT. The V gene is TRBV10-3, the J gene TRBJ2-2; D is ambiguous. The germline V gene has CDR1 ENHRY and CDR2 SYGVKD. V gave up 6 bases and J gave up 6 bases, with 8 bases separating them. The CDR3 is 12 residues long.

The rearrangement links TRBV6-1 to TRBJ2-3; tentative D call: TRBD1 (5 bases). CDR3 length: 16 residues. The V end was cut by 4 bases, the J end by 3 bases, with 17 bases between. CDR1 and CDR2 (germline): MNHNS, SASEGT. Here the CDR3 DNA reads TGTGCCAGCAGTGTCTCACCAGGGAAGGGGACAGATACGCAGTATTTT. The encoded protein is CASSVSPGKGTDTQYF.

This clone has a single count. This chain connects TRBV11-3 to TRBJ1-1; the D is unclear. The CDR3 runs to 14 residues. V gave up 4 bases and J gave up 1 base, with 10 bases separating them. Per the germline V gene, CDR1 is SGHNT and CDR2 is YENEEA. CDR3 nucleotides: TGTGCCAGCAGCTCCCACCGGGGGAACACTGAAGCTTTCTTT. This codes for CASSSHRGNTEAFF.

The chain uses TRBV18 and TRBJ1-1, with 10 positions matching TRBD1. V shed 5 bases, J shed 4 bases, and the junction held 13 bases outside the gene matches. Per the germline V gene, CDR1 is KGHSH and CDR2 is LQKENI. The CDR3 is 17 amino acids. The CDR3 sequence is CASSVPGQGTLGTEAFF. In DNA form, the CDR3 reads TGTGCCAGCTCAGTGCCGGGACAGGGGACGTTAGGCACTGAAGCTTTCTTT.

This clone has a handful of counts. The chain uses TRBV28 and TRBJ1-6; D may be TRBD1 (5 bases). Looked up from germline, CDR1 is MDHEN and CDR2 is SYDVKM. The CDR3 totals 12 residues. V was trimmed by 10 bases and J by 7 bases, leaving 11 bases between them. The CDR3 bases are TGTGCCACCTCGACAGCGAATTCACCCCTCCACTTT. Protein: CATSTANSPLHF.